The T cell receptor beta chain described here comes from a study of blood T cell repertoires in COVID-19. Whole-study context: Some COVID-19 samples were acute and others convalescent; all came from the United States, Italy and Spain. T cells, B-cell-depleted T cells, or PBMCs provided the cDNA or gDNA that served as material.

This clone is a singleton in its sample. This CDR3 comprises 12 residues. Germline CDR1 LNHDA, CDR2 SQIVND (reference sequence). V lost 3 bases to trimming and J lost 4 bases, with 6 bases between them. Recovered status applied to Cohort 3 donors who had two consecutive negative PCRs. It also applied to those with clearance or with symptom resolution. Sequencing used immunoSEQ multiplex PCR; TCRdb keeps in-frame clones, though not all of them. The data hold about 300,000 clones, with roughly 85% observed a single time. The chain combines TRBV19 with TRBJ1-2; D unclear. The clonotype comes from a woman younger than 45 who had recovered from COVID-19. Sequencing input: PBMCs or T cells enriched from blood (not recorded which). Here the CDR3 reads CASSIESYGYTF. In nucleotides, the CDR3 is TGTGCCAGTAGTATCGAGAGCTATGGCTACACCTTC.